A selection of T cell receptor beta chains follows, all from one sample in a study of T cell changes during pregnancy in multiple sclerosis. Data came from immunoSEQ multiplex PCR; TCRdb stores just in-frame clones and leaves some out. The data contain 45,000 to 50,000 clones, under 95% of them singletons. The source material was CD8+ T cells from peripheral blood mononuclear cells, sampled before pregnancy. These receptors were collected from a female donor with multiple sclerosis, enrolled in a pregnancy study. The CDR3 runs from the conserved cysteine through the conserved F or W. D genes are given only for firm matches. The size entry is marked missing in some rows and otherwise reads once, few, many or a size class.

clone_size	d_call	v_call	j_call	cdr3_aa	cdr3_nt
NA	TRBD1	TRBV27	TRBJ1-6	CASSPLDRDGSPLHF	TGTGCCAGCAGTCCCCTGGACAGGGACGGTTCACCCCTCCACTTT
NA	NA	TRBV7-2	TRBJ2-2	CASDPRTGELFF	TGTGCCAGCGATCCTCGGACCGGGGAGCTGTTTTTT
NA	NA	TRBV18	TRBJ2-5	CASSLQRLENQETQYF	TGTGCCAGCTCACTTCAGAGACTAGAAAACCAAGAGACCCAGTACTTC
NA	TRBD2	TRBV9	TRBJ2-7	CASSPGGGTGGEQYF	TGTGCCAGCAGCCCGGGGGGTGGCACCGGGGGAGAGCAGTACTTC
NA	NA	TRBV19	TRBJ1-2	CASTTQGYGYTF	TGTGCCAGTACCACCCAGGGGTATGGCTACACCTTC
NA	TRBD1	TRBV7-9	TRBJ1-1	CASSPGGQGIMSTEAFF	TGTGCCAGCAGCCCGGGGGGACAGGGAATAATGAGCACTGAAGCTTTCTTT
NA	NA	TRBV19	TRBJ1-5	CASSNSNQPQHF	TGTGCCAGTAGTAATTCGAATCAGCCCCAGCATTTT
NA	NA	TRBV7-9	TRBJ1-3	CASQDMAATIYF	TGTGCCAGCCAGGACATGGCTGCCACCATATATTTT
NA	NA	TRBV7-9	TRBJ2-3	CASSPSGSSTDTQYF	TGTGCCAGCAGCCCCTCAGGTTCTAGCACAGATACGCAGTATTTT
NA	NA	TRBV27	TRBJ1-1	CASSSRGNEAFF	TGTGCCAGCAGCTCTCGGGGAAATGAAGCTTTCTTT
NA	NA	TRBV19	TRBJ2-2	CASSIDSLNTGELFF	TGTGCCAGTAGTATCGACAGTCTGAACACCGGGGAGCTGTTTTTT
NA	TRBD2	TRBV27	TRBJ2-7	CASSKGTSAFYEQYF	TGTGCCAGCAGTAAAGGGACTAGCGCCTTCTACGAGCAGTACTTC
NA	NA	TRBV2	TRBJ1-2	CASSEPLYGYTF	TGTGCCAGCAGTGAACCCCTATATGGCTACACCTTC
NA	TRBD2	TRBV9	TRBJ2-3	CASSVVSSGRTDTQYF	TGTGCCAGCAGCGTAGTTTCTAGCGGTCGCACAGATACGCAGTATTTT
once	TRBD1	TRBV19	TRBJ1-1	CASSPGQGRNTEAFF	TGTGCCAGTAGTCCGGGACAGGGGAGGAACACTGAAGCTTTCTTT
NA	NA	TRBV30	TRBJ2-7	CAWGRASYEQYF	TGTGCCTGGGGGCGGGCTTCCTACGAGCAGTACTTC
few	NA	TRBV6-1	TRBJ2-7	CASSGDNQAYEQYF	TGTGCCAGCAGTGGGGACAATCAAGCCTACGAGCAGTACTTC
NA	NA	TRBV19	TRBJ1-2	CASSILLNYGYTF	TGTGCCAGTAGTATCCTCCTTAACTATGGCTACACCTTC
NA	TRBD1	TRBV19	TRBJ2-1	CASSIHGEGAVGQFF	TGTGCCAGTAGTATCCACGGCGAGGGGGCAGTTGGGCAGTTCTTC
NA	NA	TRBV11-2	TRBJ1-1	CASSPGRGNTEAFF	TGTGCCAGCAGCCCCGGCAGGGGGAACACTGAAGCTTTCTTT
NA	TRBD2	TRBV27	TRBJ2-1	CASSSRTSGRALNEQFF	TGTGCCAGCAGTTCTCGGACTAGCGGGAGGGCCCTCAATGAGCAGTTCTTC
NA	NA	TRBV5-1	TRBJ2-7	CASSLEGHGQYF	TGCGCCAGCAGCTTGGAAGGACACGGACAGTACTTC
NA	NA	TRBV7-6	TRBJ2-7	CASSLPGEAHEQYF	TGTGCCAGCAGCTTACCGGGAGAGGCCCACGAGCAGTACTTC
NA	NA	TRBV19	TRBJ1-1	CASIVGASEAFF	TGTGCCAGTATCGTGGGGGCTTCTGAAGCTTTCTTT
NA	NA	TRBV18	TRBJ2-1	CASSPPGNEQFF	TGTGCCAGCTCACCCCCGGGGAATGAGCAGTTCTTC
NA	NA	TRBV5-1	TRBJ1-1	CASSLDSSPEAFF	TGCGCCAGCAGCCTGGACTCTTCCCCTGAAGCTTTCTTT
NA	NA	TRBV29-1	TRBJ2-7	CSVGDSYEQYF	TGCAGCGTTGGCGACAGCTACGAGCAGTACTTC
NA	TRBD1	TRBV27	TRBJ2-1	CASSTGQGASYNEQFF	TGTGCCAGCAGTACAGGACAGGGGGCATCCTACAATGAGCAGTTCTTC
NA	TRBD2	TRBV14	TRBJ2-7	CASSQDPSGLGRYEQYF	TGTGCCAGCAGCCAAGATCCTAGCGGCCTGGGCCGTTACGAGCAGTACTTC
NA	TRBD1	TRBV7-9	TRBJ2-5	CASSPGETGQETQYF	TGTGCCAGCAGCCCCGGGGAGACAGGGCAAGAGACCCAGTACTTC
NA	NA	TRBV27	TRBJ2-7	CASSLSGRAYEQYF	TGTGCCAGCAGTCTTAGCGGCCGGGCCTACGAGCAGTACTTC
NA	TRBD1	TRBV4-1	TRBJ2-7	CASSLSGTGGEQYF	TGCGCCAGCAGCCTCTCGGGGACAGGGGGCGAGCAGTACTTC
few	TRBD2	TRBV4-2	TRBJ2-2	CASSQGLAGAGELFF	TGTGCCAGCAGCCAAGGACTAGCGGGAGCCGGGGAGCTGTTTTTT
NA	NA	TRBV30	TRBJ2-7	CAWSDQVYEQYF	TGTGCCTGGAGTGACCAGGTCTACGAGCAGTACTTC
NA	TRBD2	TRBV19	TRBJ2-7	CASSMPSSGPLSYEQYF	TGTGCCAGTAGTATGCCCTCTAGCGGCCCATTGAGCTACGAGCAGTACTTC
NA	TRBD1	TRBV19	TRBJ1-1	CASSIGNGDRLAFF	TGTGCCAGTAGTATTGGGAACGGGGACAGGCTGGCTTTCTTT
NA	NA	TRBV28	TRBJ2-6	CASSYPEGGPVLTF	TGTGCCAGCAGTTACCCCGAGGGCGGACCAGTCCTGACTTTC
NA	NA	TRBV19	TRBJ2-7	CASSIGGGEQYF	TGTGCCAGTAGTATCGGAGGAGGCGAGCAGTACTTC
NA	TRBD1	TRBV19	TRBJ2-1	CASSISPATGQKPYNEQFF	TGTGCCAGTAGTATAAGCCCAGCGACAGGGCAAAAACCCTACAATGAGCAGTTCTTC
few	NA	TRBV4-1	TRBJ1-2	CASSHDSGANYGYTF	TGCGCCAGCAGCCACGACAGTGGAGCTAACTATGGCTACACCTTC
once	TRBD1	TRBV2	TRBJ2-5	CASTPGTGGETQYF	TGTGCCAGCACTCCCGGGACAGGGGGGGAGACCCAGTACTTC
NA	NA	TRBV2	TRBJ1-2	CAISPRSRTMGGYTF	TGTGCCATCTCCCCACGGAGCAGAACTATGGGTGGCTACACCTTC
NA	TRBD1	TRBV7-8	TRBJ1-4	CASSDHRGTREKLFF	TGTGCCAGCAGCGATCACAGGGGGACGCGCGAAAAACTGTTTTTT
NA	NA	TRBV6-5	TRBJ2-1	CASSYSGHYNEQFF	TGTGCCAGCAGTTACTCTGGACATTACAATGAGCAGTTCTTC
NA	NA	TRBV28	TRBJ1-2	CASSFGGDYGYTF	TGTGCCAGCAGTTTCGGGGGGGACTATGGCTACACCTTC
NA	TRBD1	TRBV6-1	TRBJ1-2	CASSGHRGQKGGGYTF	TGTGCCAGCAGTGGGCACAGGGGGCAAAAGGGGGGAGGTTACACCTTC
NA	TRBD1	TRBV6-4	TRBJ2-2	CASSDGQANTGELFF	TGTGCCAGCAGTGACGGACAGGCTAACACCGGGGAGCTGTTTTTT
NA	NA	TRBV21-1	TRBJ2-7	CASSKGPSGIYEQYF	TGTGCCAGCAGCAAAGGTCCTAGCGGGATTTACGAGCAGTACTTC
NA	TRBD1	TRBV7-9	TRBJ2-1	CASSLPTGYNEQFF	TGTGCCAGCAGCCTACCGACAGGGTACAATGAGCAGTTCTTC
NA	TRBD1	TRBV16	TRBJ1-2	CASSQDRVSWYGYTF	TGTGCCAGCAGCCAAGACAGGGTCTCATGGTATGGCTACACCTTC
NA	NA	TRBV9	TRBJ1-2	CASSVNLNYGYTF	TGTGCCAGCAGCGTCAACTTAAACTATGGCTACACCTTC
NA	TRBD2	TRBV9	TRBJ2-1	CASSGAPGGYNEQFF	TGTGCCAGCAGCGGAGCACCGGGAGGTTACAATGAGCAGTTCTTC
NA	NA	TRBV6-1	TRBJ2-7	CASTFVSYYEQYF	TGTGCCAGCACTTTTGTCTCCTACTACGAGCAGTACTTC
NA	TRBD2	TRBV10-1	TRBJ2-1	CASSETGGRPRDLYNEQFF	TGCGCCAGCAGTGAGACGGGCGGGAGGCCTCGGGATCTCTACAATGAGCAGTTCTTC
few	TRBD1	TRBV30	TRBJ1-5	CATGDSGQPQHF	TGTGCGACAGGGGATTCTGGTCAGCCCCAGCATTTT
NA	NA	TRBV7-9	TRBJ2-7	CASSFGGAPHEQYF	TGTGCCAGCAGCTTTGGAGGGGCTCCCCACGAGCAGTACTTC
NA	NA	TRBV4-1	TRBJ1-4	CASSQGPEEEKLFF	TGCGCCAGCAGCCAAGGCCCTGAGGAGGAAAAACTGTTTTTT
NA	NA	TRBV15	TRBJ2-7	CATSRVGALSSYEQYF	TGTGCCACCAGCAGAGTGGGGGCCCTAAGCTCCTACGAGCAGTACTTC
NA	TRBD1	TRBV7-9	TRBJ1-2	CASSPGGADYGYTF	TGTGCCAGCAGCCCAGGGGGCGCGGACTATGGCTACACCTTC